This T cell receptor beta chain is from a study of radiation and T cells in renal cell carcinoma. Study-wide results and limits: In blood, top tumor clones expanded by 2 weeks, shrinking by 4.

Produced via immunoSEQ multiplex PCR; TCRdb's table is partial and in-frame only. The sample has just over 95,000 clones; roughly 84% are singletons. Germline trimming cut 7 bases from V and 9 bases from J; bases unmatched to any gene: 12. Germline V gene sequence: CDR1 LGHNA, CDR2 YNFKEQ. The CDR3 has 15 residues. Time point described: blood 4 weeks post-SBRT, at nephrectomy. Indicated treatment: 15 Gy SBRT to primary tumor, nephrectomy 4 weeks later. Nephrectomy followed 15 Gy stereotactic body radiation by 4 weeks. Blood was sampled at baseline, 2 weeks and 4 weeks after SBRT. For this clone: Antigen unknown.

Specimen: blood, collected from a patient whose treatment included radiotherapy and nephrectomy. V gene TRBV4-2 combines with J gene TRBJ2-1; TRBD2 matches 10 bases. The source is a man aged 55 to 70 with renal cell carcinoma. CDR3 nucleotides: TGTGCCAGCACCACAAGCGGGAGGGCAGGGGGTGAGCAGTTCTTC. Translation: CASTTSGRAGGEQFF.